This TCR beta chain was found in a study of cytomegalovirus exposure and HLA in healthy donors (dated by TCRdb to 2016 to 2017). In the study overall: An earlier analysis of several hundred of the donors reported more than 250 Gb of sequence data and around 120 million unique TCR beta sequences from about 200 million T cells. The number of typed donors differed by locus: about 620-640 for A, B, C, DRB1 and DQB1; about 520 for DQA1; approximately 600 for DPA1; and some 450 for DPB1. A later analysis re-examined previously published TCR beta repertoires from just over 650 donors and added high-resolution HLA genotyping to investigate patterns of TCR occurrence. A later genetic analysis took genome-wide SNP genotypes for about 65% of the roughly 670 donors and used that subset as a discovery cohort. An early release covering more than 500 HLA-typed donors comprised approximately 290 gigabases of sequencing data and about 90 million unique TCR sequences. In an earlier analysis of 500 to 650 of the donors, high-throughput TCR beta sequencing was used to judge whether each TCR beta V gene segment behaved as functional or pseudogenic. Along with the approximately 620-subject first cohort, a separate validation cohort of 120 different subjects was used. Rather than drawing on any new phenotypic data, the later analysis identified candidate immune exposures from TCR beta sequences and the way those sequences occurred across donors. Across around 400 genotyped donors of the cohort, an average of roughly 250,000 unique TCR beta nucleotide sequences per donor were sequenced, and around 19% of those sequences were non-productive. High-throughput TCR immunosequencing, statistical association of individual TCRs with disease status, and machine learning were combined to predict cytomegalovirus infection status. Every discovery cohort repertoire had been produced on one sequencing platform. Using immunosequencing, the study profiled T cell repertoires from 550 to 750 subjects and related those repertoires to cytomegalovirus serostatus. Donor age, sex, ethnicity and CMV serostatus were compiled alongside the repertoire data. Among the approximately 420 genotyped donors, under 90% belonged to the genetic ancestry cluster associated with self-reported Caucasian donors. The study aimed to test whether cataloging public T cell receptors could reveal signatures of past pathogen exposure. Both class I and class II loci were covered by HLA typing, at four-digit resolution. Four to six DR-DQ haplotypes were handled as single units for association and clustering, since linkage in the cohort was strong.

The cohort consisted of hundreds of healthy bone marrow donors. At the time of sampling, every cohort member was nominally healthy, though immune exposures that went unrecorded were likely present. The donor tested CMV seropositive, placing the donor among the roughly 300 seropositive members of the cohort. A peripheral blood sample was provided by each donor, and peripheral blood mononuclear cells were used for TCR beta sequencing. Genomic DNA extraction from the blood cell samples was performed with the Qiagen DNeasy Blood Extraction Kit. This clone was observed a few times. Which antigen it targets is not known. Base qualities are not provided; no much larger clone lies one nucleotide away. Results the study describes overall, beyond this receptor: A cluster of highly shared sequence variants was judged likely to represent a technical artifact of the sequencing pipeline. A further reported finding was that TCR beta sequences accurately predicted the HLA-A and HLA-B alleles for most subjects in the first cohort. Immune exposure information for the cohort was limited to CMV serostatus. The authors suggested that the approach could potentially be extended to other disease states and immunological phenotypes. In the study, 150 to 200 TCR beta chains were listed as associated with cytomegalovirus. In both the original and validation cohorts, the classifier was reported to diagnose cytomegalovirus status with high specificity and sensitivity. The cohort was sequenced for TCR beta chains only, and without alpha or paired-chain data the features that could be detected were limited. In a later analysis, HLA-associated TCR beta chains showed more clonal expansion and lower generation probabilities than non-associated chains that were equally common. In vitro tests confirmed that a few of the cytomegalovirus-associated TCR beta chains recognize cytomegalovirus antigens. Some IMGT-functional V segments, including TRBV6-2 and TRBV6-3, could not be distinguished by the 87-base-pair reads and were therefore excluded. An earlier analysis of 587 of the donors showed that most TCR beta V segments appeared in productive rearrangements either about 87% or about 30% of the time, which broadly matched IMGT annotations. At a false discovery rate of 0.05, a later analysis linked 16,000 or so TCR beta sequences to specific HLA alleles. Over 15 rarely observed V segments, including chromosome 9 orphons, were excluded from the earlier analysis of a few hundred of the donors because counts were too low. Linkage disequilibrium might explain the correlated functional status among segregating V segments, but an unknown experimental factor could not be ruled out. Because HLA typing was unavailable for some donors at each locus, only the typed subset was used in association tests. A later analysis found that TCR association rates varied across HLA loci, with DRB1 alleles showing the most associated TCRs and HLA-C alleles the fewest. Strong co-occurrence of HLA alleles, especially DR and DQ, made assigning TCR associations to individual alleles difficult. The presence/absence analyses assumed that sequencing depth was roughly uniform across donors, and that assumption may not be true. According to a later genetic analysis, donors in an Asian-associated ancestry cluster had fewer N-insertions in productive TCRs than the approximately 610-donor mean. Most TCR sequences were seen in very few donors, while some public TCRs were found in many individuals. In a later analysis, several top co-occurrence clusters were reported to appear linked to parvovirus B19, influenza, CMV and Epstein-Barr virus. Most CMV-associated TCR beta chains appeared to be HLA-restricted in a later analysis, and the HLA associations seemed to be driven largely by CMV exposure. An association between a missense DCLRE1C variant and V-gene and J-gene trimming of TCR beta chains was found in a later genetic analysis and replicated in an independent cohort.

The CDR3 has 16 amino acids, counting the end cysteine and phenylalanine. CDR3 DNA only is kept here, 48 bases in frame from base 1. The library was obtained by the immunoSEQ multiplex PCR assay. A mixture of 60 forward primers for TCR Vbeta segments and 13 reverse primers for TCR Jbeta segments was used in the multiplex PCR. Amplification of the CDR3 region of rearranged TCR beta genes was performed with a multiplex PCR assay on genomic DNA. The amplified TCR beta libraries were sequenced on the Illumina HiSeq System as 87-base-pair reads. The source study handled its data this way. Across the 500 to 850 repertoires, a later analysis counted 75 million to 90 million unique TCR beta chains, about 10 million of which were shared by at least two donors. To remove PCR and sequencing errors, raw reads were error-corrected and collapsed into unique sequences using a nearest-neighbor algorithm that merged closely related sequences. CDR3 sequences were aligned to IMGT reference sequences to assign V, D and J gene segments. Each retained sequence needed at least a six-nucleotide match to both a V gene segment and a J gene segment. A rearrangement was called productive if the CDR3 had no stop codons and remained in frame with V and J, and every other rearrangement was called non-productive. CDR3 was defined by IMGT convention, running from the second conserved V-encoded cysteine to the conserved J-encoded phenylalanine. Sequences without an unambiguous match to a single V gene segment were excluded from the earlier analysis of 450 to 750 of the donors. In an earlier analysis of approximately 500 of the donors, a V segment was called functional when productive rearrangements were above 56.7%, and segregating when the standard deviation between donors exceeded 5%. A statistical classification framework was developed to diagnose cytomegalovirus status using the catalog of TCR beta chain sequences. V and J gene assignment, in a later analysis, came from comparing TCR nucleotide sequences with IMGT/GENE-DB human TR gene sequences. The TCRdist pipeline was used in a later analysis to assign CDR3 sequences and most-parsimonious VDJ recombination scenarios. In a later analysis, every TCR beta chain was defined by the combination of its CDR3 amino acid sequence and its V-gene family, and reads without a unique V-gene family were dropped. In a later analysis, 450 to 600 highly shared, low-generation-probability nucleotide sequences were removed to address suspected cross-contamination and a sequencing artifact. In a later analysis, a clonal expansion index was calculated for each public chain from normalized within-repertoire ranks of inferred template counts. In a later analysis, generation probabilities were computed using a VDJ recombination model fitted to out-of-frame rearrangements, and the results were checked against IGoR. A later analysis scored TCR-TCR, TCR-HLA and TCR-CMV co-occurrence with hypergeometric tests, applying a repertoire-size bias correction to TCR pairs. In a later analysis, false discovery rates were estimated by permuting HLA or CMV assignments 20 times. In a later analysis, co-occurring TCRs were grouped using DBSCAN, and TCRdist sequence similarity was added for clustering within HLA-allele-positive subsets. Repertoires with fewer than 30,000 or more than 120,000 public chains, plus five repertoires with anomalous nucleotide sharing, were excluded from co-occurrence clustering. Held by TCRdb, this immuneACCESS table contains in-frame sequences only and omits some clones. Under half of the omission traces to an unresolved V gene where checked; the cause of the rest is unknown. Clonal size and the V and J genes are those of that table, whereas D and trimming came from the DNA. This sample is represented by around 190,000 clones; about 80% of them were singletons. Jointly, the top ten make up approximately 3.6% of the sample.

The receptor was derived from a man between 40 and 49 years old in good health and CMV-seropositive. What was sequenced was PBMCs. The V and J genes are TRBV21-1 and TRBJ2-2; the table's D gene call, TRBD2, was not cross checked with the DNA. TRBV21-1 is flagged as a pseudogene. This receptor carries the CDR3 CASSAISGGPSGELFF. The sequenced DNA is TGTGCCAGCAGCGCTATTAGCGGGGGGCCGAGCGGGGAGCTGTTTTTT.